A single sample gave rise to the 17 T cell receptor beta chains below, sequenced in a study of T cell responses to AZD1222 COVID-19 vaccine. The repertoire was sequenced with immunoSEQ multiplex PCR; TCRdb's copy has only in-frame clones and lacks some. The data hold fewer than 200,000 clones, with roughly nine tenths observed a single time. Sequenced here: peripheral blood, sampled 28 days after the second AZD1222 dose. The receptors stem from an adult who received the AZD1222 COVID-19 vaccine.

This clone has a single count. The CDR3 bases are TGCGCCAGCAGTGAGTCAGGAGGACGCAGCGAGCAGTACTTC. This codes for CASSESGGRSEQYF. V is TRBV10-2 and J is TRBJ2-7; D is perhaps TRBD2 (5 bases). Germline V gene sequence: CDR1 WSHSY, CDR2 SAAADI. The CDR3 is made up of 14 amino acids. The V end lost 0 bases, the J end lost 6 bases, and 12 bases lay between the germline ends.

The chain links TRBV6-6 to TRBJ1-2; 7 bases fit TRBD1. Germline V CDR1 and CDR2: MNHNY, SVGAGI (reference sequence). CDR3 size: 16 residues. The trim removed 0 bases at V and 2 bases at J, leaving 6 bases unmatched. CDR3 amino acids: CASSYSEGAGNYGYTF. Here the CDR3 DNA reads TGTGCCAGCAGTTACTCAGAGGGGGCCGGGAACTATGGCTACACCTTC.

This sequence joins TRBV6-5 and TRBJ2-5; 7 bases fit TRBD1. This CDR3 is 15 amino acids long. The trim removed 6 bases at V and 1 base at J, leaving 8 bases unmatched. Germline assignment: CDR1 MNHEY and CDR2 SVGAGI. The CDR3, as DNA: TGTGCCAGCAGACCCGGGACAGTTCGCCAAGAGACCCAGTACTTC. Its protein product is CASRPGTVRQETQYF.

This chain links TRBV6-4 with TRBJ2-1; the D gene is possibly TRBD2 (5 bases). The V gene's germline CDR1 is MRHNA and CDR2 SNTAGT. This CDR3 region has 16 residues. The germline V and J ends were trimmed by 3 bases and 8 bases, with 20 bases remaining between them. CDR3 sequence (DNA): TGTGCCAGCAGTGAAAGCGGCGTGGTAGGGTCGGATGAGCAGTTCTTC. This translates into CASSESGVVGSDEQFF.

The gene calls are TRBV14 and TRBJ2-3, with 8 bases aligning to TRBD1. The CDR3 totals 14 residues. Germline V gene data show CDR1 as SGHDN and CDR2 as FVKESK. The V gene end was trimmed by 2 bases and the J gene end by 5 bases; junction bases not matched to a gene: 3. CDR3 region: CASSQQGAGDTQYF. The CDR3 DNA reads TGTGCCAGCAGCCAACAGGGGGCTGGAGATACGCAGTATTTT.

V and J are TRBV4-3 and TRBJ2-2, with no clear D. Germline CDR1 and CDR2: LGHNA and YSLEER. V gave up 4 bases and J gave up 0 bases, with 15 bases separating them. The CDR3 is 17 amino acids. DNA of the CDR3: TGCGCCAGCAGCCTACTACCCCCTACTGCGAACACCGGGGAGCTGTTTTTT. This sequence encodes CASSLLPPTANTGELFF.

This chain connects TRBV19 to TRBJ2-3; D is ambiguous. CDR3 length: 12 residues. V was clipped by 7 bases and J by 3 bases, with 8 bases between them. In germline, CDR1 is LNHDA, CDR2 SQIVND (reference sequence). CDR3 amino acids: CASKNRTDTQYF. The CDR3 nucleotides are TGTGCCAGTAAAAATCGGACAGATACGCAGTATTTT.

The V and J genes are TRBV2 and TRBJ1-5; no firm D call. The CDR3 spans 18 residues. The germline gives CDR1 SNHLY, CDR2 FYNNEI. Trimming took 6 bases from V and 1 from J, leaving 22 bases between them. The CDR3 is CASSLDIHRGSSNQPQHF. CDR3 nucleotides: TGTGCCAGCAGCCTTGACATTCATCGTGGCTCGAGCAATCAGCCCCAGCATTTT.

The J gene is TRBJ1-2, the V gene TRBV5-1, with 7 bases that match TRBD1. The CDR3 contains 13 residues. CDR1 is SGHRS, CDR2 YFSETQ, per germline. V lost 5 bases, J lost 2 bases, and 3 bases stayed unmatched. CDR3 loop: CASRPGQNYGYTF. DNA for the CDR3: TGCGCCAGCAGGCCGGGACAGAACTATGGCTACACCTTC.

The V gene is TRBV19, the J gene TRBJ2-3, with 8 nucleotides matching TRBD1. Germline lookup yields CDR1 LNHDA and CDR2 SQIVND (reference sequence). CDR3 length: 14 residues. V lost 5 bases, J lost 4 bases, and 5 bases stayed unmatched. For the CDR3, the DNA is TGTGCCAGTAGTCGGGACAGGTCTCCAGATACGCAGTATTTT. This sequence encodes CASSRDRSPDTQYF.

As DNA, the CDR3 is TGCGCCAGCAGCTTGGACAGTAACTATGGCTACACCTTC. Translation gives CASSLDSNYGYTF. The V and J genes are TRBV5-1 and TRBJ1-2; D ambiguous. Germline V gene data show CDR1 as SGHRS and CDR2 as YFSETQ. The V gene lost 0 bases and the J gene lost 1 base, with 4 bases spanning the gap. The CDR3 totals 13 residues.

In its sample, this clone was seen once. The CDR3 here is CASCQDRGYNEQFF. The CDR3 DNA reads as TGTGCCAGCTGCCAGGACAGGGGCTACAATGAGCAGTTCTTC. The gene calls are TRBV7-9 and TRBJ2-1; TRBD1 agrees at 9 bases. The V gene end was trimmed by 8 bases and the J gene end by 3 bases; junction bases not matched to a gene: 5. CDR3 length: 14 residues. Germline assignment: CDR1 SEHNR and CDR2 FQNEAQ (reference sequence).

CDR3: CASSPTSGQGYGYTF. The CDR3 DNA reads as TGTGCCAGCAGCCCCACCTCGGGACAGGGGTATGGCTACACCTTC. The chain links TRBV7-2 to TRBJ1-2, with TRBD1 identical over 10 bases. The trim removed 5 bases at V and 5 bases at J, leaving 8 bases unmatched. The CDR3 has 15 amino acids. Germline V lookup: CDR1 SGHTA, CDR2 FQGNSA. Full variable domain (rest looked up from reference TRBV7-2 and TRBJ1-2): GAGVSQSPSNKVTEKGKDVELRCDPISGHTALYWYRQSLGQGLEFLIYFQGNSAPDKSGLPSDRFSAERTGGSVSTLTIQRTQQEDSAVYLCASSPTSGQGYGYTFGSGTRLTVV.

The chain links TRBV20-1 to TRBJ1-2, with D possibly TRBD1 on 5 matching bases. The CDR3 has 13 amino acids. In germline, CDR1 is DFQATT, CDR2 SNEGSKA (reference sequence). The V end lost 3 bases, the J end lost 4 bases, and 12 bases lay between the germline ends. CDR3 residues: CSASIQGLYGYTF. CDR3 DNA: TGCAGTGCTAGTATCCAGGGCCTCTATGGCTACACCTTC.

The chain is built from TRBV6-2 or TRBV6-3 and TRBJ1-3; D gene ambiguous. Germline V gene lookup returns CDR1 MNHEY and CDR2 SVGEGT. The CDR3 runs 15 residues. Between the trimmed V and J ends, which lost 2 bases and 0 bases, there was a span of 8 bases. The CDR3 spells CASSYARHSGNTIYF. CDR3 sequence (DNA): TGTGCCAGCAGTTACGCCAGACACTCTGGAAACACCATATATTTT.

The chain recombines TRBV7-2 with TRBJ2-7; D uncertain. The CDR3 runs 14 residues. Germline loops: CDR1 SGHTA, CDR2 FQGNSA. Trimming left V 2 bases short and J 2 bases short, with 10 bases between. CDR3 bases: TGTGCCAGCAGCTTACCAAACAGACCCTACGAGCAGTACTTC. It translates to CASSLPNRPYEQYF.

The chain is built from TRBV7-2 and TRBJ1-3; D possibly corresponds to TRBD1 (6 bases). CDR1 and CDR2 (germline): SGHTA, FQGNSA. V lost 2 bases to trimming and J lost 3 bases, with 14 bases between them. This CDR3 is 16 amino acids long. CDR3 nucleotides: TGTGCCAGCAGCTTAACCGCAGGGGCATTTGGAAACACCATATATTTT. Translation: CASSLTAGAFGNTIYF.